The 17 T cell receptor beta chains below come from one sample, sequenced in a study of chemoradiotherapy in HPV16-positive cancers. Assay used: immunoSEQ multiplex PCR; TCRdb lists only in-frame clones, some missing. The sample holds 12,000 to 15,000 clones, approximately 91% seen once. The sequences come from blood, collected from a patient who underwent chemoradiotherapy. These receptors were taken from a human donor with HPV-associated anogenital cancer.

The chain combines TRBV4-1 with TRBJ2-3; 7 nucleotides match TRBD1. Germline trimming cut 4 bases from V and 1 base from J; bases unmatched to any gene: 14. The CDR3 is made up of 18 amino acids. Germline V gene sequence: CDR1 MGHRA, CDR2 YSYEKL. DNA of the CDR3: TGCGCCAGCAGCCGCGACCCCCTCGAGGGGGCGGGCACAGATACGCAGTATTTT. This gives the protein CASSRDPLEGAGTDTQYF.

The chain links TRBV5-1 to TRBJ1-1, with D hard to call. Germline V gene data show CDR1 as SGHRS and CDR2 as YFSETQ. The length of the CDR3 is 14 residues. Trimming cost V 2 bases and J 0 bases, with 8 bases left between them. CDR3 nucleotide sequence: TGCGCCAGCAGCTTAGTCTCTCTGAACACTGAAGCTTTCTTT. This encodes CASSLVSLNTEAFF.

The chain couples TRBV28 to TRBJ1-2; D is ambiguous. Germline V gene sequence: CDR1 MDHEN, CDR2 SYDVKM. This CDR3 comprises 12 residues. V was pared by 2 bases and J by 3 bases, with 4 bases between. The CDR3 loop reads CASSLRYYGYTF. The CDR3 nucleotides are TGTGCCAGCAGTTTACGGTACTATGGCTACACCTTC.

A single count supports this clone. The J gene is TRBJ1-2, the V gene TRBV5-6; 7 bases are a match to TRBD1. Germline CDR1 and CDR2: SGHDT and YYEEEE. The CDR3 runs 16 residues. After removal of 3 bases from V and 1 base from J, the junction contained 9 bases not matched to a gene. In DNA, the CDR3 is TGTGCCAGCAGCTCGATCGGACAGGAGCTTAACTATGGCTACACCTTC. Encoded protein: CASSSIGQELNYGYTF.

The chain joins TRBV19 to TRBJ2-7, with D maybe TRBD1 (6 bases). V shed 7 bases and J shed 0 bases, with 13 bases lying between them. The CDR3 loop spans 14 amino acids. Germline values: CDR1 LNHDA, CDR2 SQIVND (reference sequence). The CDR3 here is CASTRSDSSYEQYF. CDR3 bases: TGTGCCAGTACCCGGTCGGACAGCTCCTACGAGCAGTACTTC.

The V call is TRBV14, the J call TRBJ1-2, with TRBD1 matching over 7 bases. Unmatched junction bases numbered 8, after V lost 2 bases and J lost 5 bases. In germline, CDR1 is SGHDN, CDR2 FVKESK. The CDR3 is 15 residues long. CDR3: CASSQTRDRDYGYTF. CDR3 DNA sequence: TGTGCCAGCAGCCAAACTAGGGACAGAGATTATGGCTACACCTTC.

In its sample, this clone was seen once. The rearrangement joins TRBV19 to TRBJ1-1; 9 bases are a match to TRBD1. The CDR3 has 14 amino acids. The V gene's germline CDR1 is LNHDA and CDR2 SQIVND (reference sequence). The ends lost 4 bases at V and 2 bases at J; junction bases unmatched: 2. CDR3 amino acids: CASSRDRVNTEAFF. Written as DNA, the CDR3 is TGTGCCAGTAGTAGGGACAGGGTCAACACTGAAGCTTTCTTT. Variable domain in full (rest from reference TRBV19 and TRBJ1-1): DGGITQSPKYLFRKEGQNVTLSCEQNLNHDAMYWYRQDPGQGLRLIYYSQIVNDFQKGDIAEGYSVSREKKESFPLTVTSAQKNPTAFYLCASSRDRVNTEAFFGQGTRLTVV.

The chain is built from TRBV7-2 and TRBJ2-3; 9 bases fit TRBD2. J lost 1 base, V lost 5 bases, and 4 bases had no gene match. The germline V gene has CDR1 SGHTA and CDR2 FQGNSA. CDR3 size: 15 residues. The CDR3 here is CASSRTSGRTDTQYF. The CDR3 nucleotides read TGTGCCAGCAGCCGTACTAGCGGGCGCACAGATACGCAGTATTTT. Drawing the rest from reference TRBV7-2 and TRBJ2-3, the complete variable domain is GAGVSQSPSNKVTEKGKDVELRCDPISGHTALYWYRQSLGQGLEFLIYFQGNSAPDKSGLPSDRFSAERTGGSVSTLTIQRTQQEDSAVYLCASSRTSGRTDTQYFGPGTRLTVL.

The rearrangement links TRBV4-3 to TRBJ2-5, with TRBD2 identical over 9 bases. In germline, CDR1 is LGHNA, CDR2 YSLEER. The CDR3 extends over 16 amino acids. Germline trimming cut 1 base from V and 6 bases from J; bases unmatched to any gene: 9. The CDR3, as DNA: TGCGCCAGCAGCCAAGTTGGGGCGGGGGGGCTGAAGACCCAGTACTTC. It encodes CASSQVGAGGLKTQYF.

The chain recombines TRBV15 with TRBJ2-7; D is possibly TRBD1 (5 bases). The CDR3 sequence is 14 residues long. V gave up 0 bases and J gave up 0 bases, with 6 bases separating them. Germline CDR1 LNHNV, CDR2 YYDKDF (reference sequence). The CDR3 sequence is CATSRDRVSYEQYF. As DNA, the CDR3 is TGTGCCACCAGCAGAGACAGGGTCTCCTACGAGCAGTACTTC. Looking up the rest from reference TRBV15 and TRBJ2-7 gives the full variable domain: DAMVIQNPRYQVTQFGKPVTLSCSQTLNHNVMYWYQQKSSQAPKLLFHYYDKDFNNEADTPDNFQSRRPNTSFCFLDIRSPGLGDTAMYLCATSRDRVSYEQYFGPGTRLTVT.

This clone was found a few times. The gene calls are TRBV9 and TRBJ1-6; no reliable D call. Trimming shortened V by 0 bases and J by 8 bases, and 6 bases separated the two germline ends. This CDR3 has 13 residues. Germline values: CDR1 SGDLS, CDR2 YYNGEE. DNA for the CDR3: TGTGCCAGCAGCGTAGTTTGGGATTCACCCCTCCACTTT. Its protein product is CASSVVWDSPLHF. Full variable domain (outside the CDR3, taken from reference TRBV9 and TRBJ1-6): DSGVTQTPKHLITATGQRVTLRCSPRSGDLSVYWYQQSLDQGLQFLIQYYNGEERAKGNILERFSAQQFPDLHSELNLSSLELGDSALYFCASSVVWDSPLHFGNGTRLTVT.

This clone is a singleton in its sample. The V gene is TRBV30, the J gene TRBJ1-3; 8 bases are a match to TRBD1. With 8 bases clipped from V and 0 bases from J, the junction kept 6 bases outside the gene matches. CDR1 and CDR2 from the germline V gene are GTSNPN and SVGIG (reference sequence). The CDR3 covers 14 residues. In DNA form, the CDR3 reads TGTGCCAAGGGACAGGAAAACTCTGGAAACACCATATATTTT. Its protein product is CAKGQENSGNTIYF.

The table lists this clone with a count of one. V gene TRBV30 combines with J gene TRBJ1-2; maybe TRBD1 (5 bases). The CDR3 sequence is 13 residues long. Germline-derived CDR1 and CDR2 are GTSNPN and SVGIG (reference sequence). Trimming pared 4 bases from V and 5 bases from J, leaving 14 bases between. The CDR3 DNA reads as TGTGCCTGGACAGGGTTAGATCGTTATGGCTACACCTTC. This codes for CAWTGLDRYGYTF.

The chain couples TRBV5-6 to TRBJ2-1; D assignment may be TRBD1 or TRBD2 (5 bases each). This CDR3 has 15 amino acids. V was cut by 4 bases and J by 2 bases, with 13 bases left in between. The germline V gene encodes CDR1 SGHDT and CDR2 YYEEEE. The CDR3, as DNA: TGTGCCAGCAGCCACGGGACCGAACCCTACAATGAGCAGTTCTTC. As protein: CASSHGTEPYNEQFF.

The V call is TRBV7-9, the J call TRBJ1-5; D is possibly TRBD1 (5 bases). The V end was cut by 5 bases, the J end by 6 bases, with 14 bases between. The CDR3 covers 14 residues. Germline loops: CDR1 SEHNR, CDR2 FQNEAQ (reference sequence). Here the CDR3 reads CASSTDGAGQPQHF. The CDR3 region has the DNA TGTGCCAGCAGCACGGACGGGGCGGGTCAGCCCCAGCATTTT.

The V call is TRBV4-3, the J call TRBJ2-2; D uncertain. V lost 0 bases and J lost 0, with 5 bases in between. CDR1 and CDR2 from the germline V gene are LGHNA and YSLEER. This CDR3 has 15 amino acids. The CDR3: CASSQESPNTGELFF. The CDR3 nucleotides are TGCGCCAGCAGCCAAGAATCACCGAACACCGGGGAGCTGTTTTTT.

About this clone: The junction departs from the called germline gene at one end, perhaps through a read error. The chain uses TRBV7-9 and TRBJ2-3; TRBD1 matches at 9 bases. The CDR3 is 14 amino acids. Germline lookup yields CDR1 SEHNR and CDR2 FQNEAQ (reference sequence). The CDR3 loop is CASREQGARDTQYF. CDR3 bases: TGTGCAAGCAGGGAACAGGGGGCAAGAGATACGCAGTATTTT.